These 17 T cell receptor beta chains share one sample of origin, sequenced in a study of blood T cell repertoires in COVID-19. Assay: immunoSEQ multiplex PCR; the TCRdb copy retains only in-frame clones and omits some. The sample has approximately 260,000 clones; around 80% are singletons. Input material: PBMCs or T cells enriched from blood (not recorded which). These receptors originate from a man aged 25 to 45 with acute COVID-19.

The chain links TRBV6-2 or TRBV6-3 to TRBJ2-2; D gene unclear. CDR1 MNHEY and CDR2 SVGEGT come from the germline V gene. With 0 bases removed from V and 5 bases from J, the gap between germline ends came to 7 bases. CDR3 size: 14 residues. The DNA for the CDR3 is TGTGCCAGCAGTTACTCGCCCGGTACCGGGGAGCTGTTTTTT. Protein sequence: CASSYSPGTGELFF.

This clone was picked up a small number of times. The chain combines TRBV6-2 or TRBV6-3 with TRBJ2-1; D might be TRBD2 (5 bases). Trimming left V 0 bases short and J 8 bases short, with 11 bases between. This CDR3 has 14 amino acids. Germline values: CDR1 MNHEY, CDR2 SVGEGT. For the CDR3, the DNA is TGTGCCAGCAGTTACTCGTCCGGGGTCCATGAGCAGTTCTTC. The encoded protein is CASSYSSGVHEQFF.

This chain uses TRBV15 with TRBJ2-7; tentative D call: TRBD1 (6 bases). The CDR3 spans 12 residues. Germline loops: CDR1 LNHNV, CDR2 YYDKDF (reference sequence). Trimming pared 3 bases from V and 3 bases from J, leaving 6 bases between. This CDR3 is CATSRDSYEQYV. The CDR3 coding sequence is TGTGCCACCAGCAGGGACAGCTACGAGCAGTACGTC.

V gene TRBV15 combines with J gene TRBJ2-3, with 7 bases that match TRBD2. The V gene's germline CDR1 is LNHNV and CDR2 YYDKDF (reference sequence). The CDR3 is made up of 16 amino acids. The ends lost 4 bases at V and 5 bases at J; junction bases unmatched: 12. In DNA form, the CDR3 reads TGTGCCACCAGCAAGGGAGGGGCTAGCAGAAAAGATACGCAGTATTTT. This encodes CATSKGGASRKDTQYF.

This clone was seen more than once but under ten times. The J gene is TRBJ2-7, the V gene TRBV25-1; 7 bases map to TRBD1. This CDR3 region has 16 residues. Trimming at V came to 6 bases and at J to 0 bases, leaving 11 bases not matched to a gene. CDR1 and CDR2 from the germline V gene are MGHDK and SYGVNS. This CDR3 reads CASRRTGLSSSYEQYV. The DNA for the CDR3 is TGTGCCAGCAGGAGGACAGGACTCTCGAGCTCCTACGAGCAGTACGTC.

The V and J genes are TRBV28 and TRBJ1-5; 10 nucleotides match TRBD1. V was pared by 6 bases and J by 6 bases, with 8 bases of the junction left unmatched. The CDR3 consists of 15 residues. Germline CDR1 is MDHEN and CDR2 is SYDVKM. CDR3: CASRSGTGDFQPQHF. The CDR3 DNA reads TGTGCCAGCAGAAGCGGGACAGGGGATTTTCAGCCCCAGCATTTT. The full variable domain, completed using reference TRBV28 and TRBJ1-5, is DVKVTQSSRYLVKRTGEKVFLECVQDMDHENMFWYRQDPGLGLRLIYFSYDVKMKEKGDIPEGYSVSREKKERFSLILESASTNQTSMYLCASRSGTGDFQPQHFGDGTRLSIL.

The chain combines TRBV18 with TRBJ1-5; 8 positions match TRBD1. V gave up 2 bases and J gave up 6 bases; unmatched junction bases: 3. CDR3 size: 14 residues. CDR1 is KGHSH and CDR2 is LQKENI in the germline V gene. The CDR3 bases are TGTGCCAGCTCACCAGACACAGGGGGTCAGCCCCAGCATTTT. Translation gives CASSPDTGGQPQHF.

The rearrangement links TRBV18 to TRBJ2-1, with D maybe TRBD2 (5 bases). This CDR3 has 13 amino acids. Trimming stripped 2 bases from V and 8 bases from J, with 10 bases between. CDR1 and CDR2 (germline): KGHSH, LQKENI. The CDR3 nucleotides read TGTGCCAGCTCACCAGAGGGTTTCGATGAGCAGTTCTTC. This encodes CASSPEGFDEQFF.

The rearrangement joins TRBV24-1 to TRBJ2-5; D is perhaps TRBD2 (7 bases). CDR1 and CDR2 (germline): KGHDR, SFDVKD. The CDR3 totals 13 residues. Trimming cost V 10 bases and J 5 bases, with 16 bases left between them. CDR3: CATRGGAVETQYF. The CDR3 DNA follows: TGTGCCACTAGAGGGGGGGCAGTGGAGACCCAGTACTTC.

The chain is built from TRBV9 and TRBJ1-1, with 7 bases that match TRBD1. Germline V gene sequence: CDR1 SGDLS, CDR2 YYNGEE. This CDR3 contains 14 residues. V trimming: 2 bases; J trimming: 2 bases; junction bases outside the gene matches: 3. The CDR3 sequence is CASSVSGGNTEAFF. The CDR3 nucleotides read TGTGCCAGCAGCGTCTCAGGGGGTAACACTGAAGCTTTCTTT. Using reference TRBV9 and TRBJ1-1 for the parts outside the CDR3, the full variable domain is DSGVTQTPKHLITATGQRVTLRCSPRSGDLSVYWYQQSLDQGLQFLIQYYNGEERAKGNILERFSAQQFPDLHSELNLSSLELGDSALYFCASSVSGGNTEAFFGQGTRLTVV.

The J gene is TRBJ1-1, the V gene TRBV5-4, with D perhaps TRBD1 (5 bases). The ends were cut back, 2 bases at V and 1 base at J, with 9 bases in the middle. This CDR3 region has 14 residues. Germline V gene sequence: CDR1 SGHNT, CDR2 YYREEE (reference sequence). CDR3 in amino acids: CASSFQGANTEAFF. The CDR3 coding sequence is TGTGCCAGCAGCTTTCAGGGCGCGAACACTGAAGCTTTCTTT. The variable domain in full, with the rest retrieved from reference TRBV5-4 and TRBJ1-1, is ETGVTQSPTHLIKTRGQQVTLRCSSQSGHNTVSWYQQALGQGPQFIFQYYREEENGRGNFPPRFSGLQFPNYSSELNVNALELDDSALYLCASSFQGANTEAFFGQGTRLTVV.

This chain joins TRBV6-5 and TRBJ1-2; weak D call: TRBD1 (6 bases). The CDR3 spans 13 residues. Deletions cut 6 bases from V and 2 bases from J, with 10 bases between. The V gene's germline CDR1 is MNHEY and CDR2 SVGAGI. The CDR3 loop reads CASSRQVNYGYTF. Written as DNA, the CDR3 is TGTGCCAGCAGCCGACAGGTAAACTATGGCTACACCTTC.

CDR3 DNA: TGTGCCAGCAGCAACCCGGGACAGGGGAACTATGGCTACACCTTC. This sequence encodes CASSNPGQGNYGYTF. The rearrangement joins TRBV11-2 to TRBJ1-2, with TRBD1 matching 10 bases. CDR3 length: 15 residues. V lost 5 bases to trimming and J lost 2 bases; unmatched junction nucleotides: 5. Germline CDR1 and CDR2: SGHAT and FQNNGV.

The genes are TRBV12-3 or TRBV12-4 and TRBJ2-3; the D gene is possibly TRBD2 (5 bases). The CDR3 sequence is 12 residues long. The V gene lost 7 bases and the J gene lost 5 bases, with 10 bases spanning the gap. CDR3 residues: CASTSREDTQYF. Here the CDR3 DNA reads TGTGCCAGCACTTCTCGGGAAGATACGCAGTATTTT.

V gene TRBV5-1 combines with J gene TRBJ2-6; 8 nucleotides match TRBD2. Unmatched junction bases numbered 2, after V lost 2 bases and J lost 4 bases. Germline V gene data show CDR1 as SGHRS and CDR2 as YFSETQ. The CDR3 extends over 15 amino acids. The CDR3 sequence is CASSFAGGGANVLTF. DNA for the CDR3: TGCGCCAGCAGCTTCGCGGGGGGCGGGGCCAACGTCCTGACTTTC.

The rearrangement uses TRBV7-9 and TRBJ2-7, with TRBD2 matching over 9 bases. The CDR3 loop spans 13 amino acids. Losses at the gene ends were 5 bases for V and 6 bases for J; bases not matched to a gene: 5. Germline CDR1 reads SEHNR; CDR2 reads FQNEAQ (reference sequence). The CDR3 sequence: CASSGRGGPEQYV. The CDR3 DNA reads TGTGCCAGCAGCGGGCGGGGGGGCCCCGAGCAGTACGTC.

The chain links TRBV10-3 to TRBJ2-1; 10 positions agree with TRBD1. The V segment lost 6 bases and the J segment 7 bases; nucleotides outside the gene matches: 9. The CDR3 extends over 15 amino acids. Germline assignment: CDR1 ENHRY and CDR2 SYGVKD. The CDR3 sequence: CAISRDRGQQNEQFF. The CDR3 DNA sequence: TGTGCCATCAGCCGGGACAGGGGACAACAAAATGAGCAGTTCTTC.